A single sample is the source of the 6 T cell receptor beta chains below, sequenced in a study of patients and donors after allogeneic stem cell transplantation. TCRdb analysed the RT-PCR reads with MiXCR anew, one entry per CDR3 protein. The sample has about 88,000 distinct CDR3 sequences; around 49% are singletons. Sequenced input: blood, either unsorted or a sorted T cell fraction (not recorded which). Source of these receptors: a human donor who was either an allogeneic HSCT recipient or a stem cell or donor lymphocyte infusion donor (not recorded which). It is not recorded whose cells these are; they may come from a transplant donor.

This clonotype was detected only once. The DNA of the CDR3 is TGCGCCAGCAGCTTGGCGGGACTGAGCTCCTACAATGAGCAGTTCTTC. Translating gives CASSLAGLSSYNEQFF. The chain is built from TRBV5-1 and TRBJ2-1; perhaps TRBD2 as D (6 bases). The CDR3 consists of 16 residues. Trimming cost V 0 bases and J 0 bases, with 10 bases left between them. Germline V gene data show CDR1 as SGHRS and CDR2 as YFSETQ.

This clonotype occurred a few times. The chain recombines TRBV5-1 with TRBJ1-1; 8 bases are shared with TRBD1. Germline CDR1 is SGHRS and CDR2 is YFSETQ. This CDR3 region has 15 residues. After removal of 0 bases from V and 1 base from J, the junction contained 2 bases not matched to a gene. The CDR3, as DNA: TGCGCCAGCAGCTTGGGCGGGACAGGGAACACTGAAGCTTTCTTT. It translates to CASSLGGTGNTEAFF.

The CDR3 is CSARDRQGDQPQHF. CDR3 DNA: TGCAGTGCTAGAGATAGGCAGGGGGATCAGCCCCAGCATTTT. The chain joins TRBV20-1 to TRBJ1-5; 7 positions agree with TRBD1. Looked up from germline, CDR1 is DFQATT and CDR2 is SNEGSKA (reference sequence). The trim removed 0 bases at V and 5 bases at J, leaving 4 bases unmatched. This CDR3 has 14 residues.

The chain combines TRBV6-2 or TRBV6-3 with TRBJ1-5, with 7 nucleotides matching TRBD1. The CDR3 contains 14 residues. The junction had 3 bases not matched to a gene; V was cut back by 6 bases and J by 1 base. Germline CDR1 MNHEY, CDR2 SVGEGT. CDR3 region: CASREQGSNQPQHF. The CDR3 DNA follows: TGTGCCAGCAGAGAACAGGGGAGCAATCAGCCCCAGCATTTT.

The chain is built from TRBV18 and TRBJ1-1, with TRBD1 as a possible D gene (6 bases). Per germline, CDR1 KGHSH and CDR2 LQKENI. The CDR3 runs 15 residues. V lost 6 bases to trimming and J lost 1 base, with 15 bases between them. CDR3: CASSSTGRRNTEAFF. The CDR3 nucleotides are TGTGCCAGCTCGAGTACAGGGAGGAGGAACACTGAAGCTTTCTTT. The full variable domain, completed using reference TRBV18 and TRBJ1-1, is NAGVMQNPRHLVRRRGQEARLRCSPMKGHSHVYWYRQLPEEGLKFMVYLQKENIIDESGMPKERFSAEFPKEGPSILRIQQVVRGDSAAYFCASSSTGRRNTEAFFGQGTRLTVV.

The rearrangement joins TRBV7-3 to TRBJ2-2, with unresolved D. Trimming cost V 6 bases and J 4 bases, with 12 bases left between them. Germline V CDR1 and CDR2: SGHTA, FQGTGA. The CDR3 covers 14 residues. CDR3 bases: TGTGCCAGCAGTGGTCGGACCGCCACCGGGGAGCTGTTTTTT. Translated: CASSGRTATGELFF.